This TCR beta chain was retrieved from a study of CD8+ T cells in alopecia areata (dated by TCRdb to the late 2010s). About the full investigation: Treated patients were enrolled in an open-label pilot trial of oral tofacitinib, 5 to 10 mg twice daily, for moderate-to-severe alopecia areata. Clonality in the scalp was compared among normal scalp (n=4), patchy alopecia areata scalp (n=8), and alopecia totalis/universalis scalp (n=8). Human TCRbeta sequencing covered scalp tissue and sorted CD4+ and CD8+ peripheral blood T cells from patchy and totalis/universalis alopecia areata patients and healthy controls. The RNA source kit depended on sample type: the PAXgene miRNA kit for fixed scalp, the miRNeasy kit for PBMCs, and the RNeasy kit for mouse skin. Amplification of TCRbeta CDR3 regions was done by immunoSEQ multiplex PCR using 35 Vbeta forward primers and 13 Jbeta reverse primers. In both human patients and the C3H/HeJ mouse model, the study applied high-throughput TCRbeta sequencing to look at T cell clonal expansion in alopecia areata. Patients received tofacitinib for 6 to 18 months and were then followed off drug for 6 months to check for delayed response and recurrence. Disease severity in treated patients was measured with the SALT score, which quantifies the percentage of affected scalp surface area. Biopsies were taken from tofacitinib-treated patients at baseline and at 4 and 24 weeks of treatment, and a later scalp biopsy was taken in several of the tofacitinib-treated patients.

Explained via the paper, the time point label denotes: less than 30 weeks on oral tofacitinib. The sample's treatment or condition label, decoded: oral pan-JAK inhibitor, 5-10 mg twice daily. From alopecia areata patients, peripheral blood was collected along with lesional scalp punch biopsies. PBMCs were isolated by density centrifugation and stained for CD3, CD4 and CD8, and CD4+ and CD8+ T cells were sorted on a FACSAria. The library was prepared using the immunoSEQ multiplex PCR assay. RNA was extracted from all samples and reverse transcribed into cDNA as template for TCR sequencing. SuperScript III was used to make first-strand cDNA, primed with a 2:1 mix of oligo-dT and random hexamers. A synthetic immune receptor repertoire was used to measure amplification bias, and any remaining bias was corrected computationally. Concerning the study's data processing: Raw reads were preprocessed for error removal, and CDR3 was defined according to IMGT conventions as running from the conserved cysteine to phenylalanine. To get clonality, Shannon entropy was normalized by log2 of the number of productive unique TCRs and the result was subtracted from 1. CD4 or CD8 identity of scalp clones was inferred by cross-referencing scalp TCRbeta sequences with sorted blood CD4 and CD8 repertoires. What TCRdb holds here is the immuneACCESS table cut down to in-frame rearrangements. Part of the clones is not present; checked against another copy, under half of the missing clones reflect an unresolved V gene, and the others are unexplained. The V and J calls and clone size are taken from that table; D and trimming were inferred from the DNA. The sample has about 200,000 clones on record, around three fifths of them singletons. In total, the top ten clones hold approximately 1% of the sample.

The paper as a whole reports these results and caveats: Lesional scalp, especially in alopecia totalis/universalis, showed higher clonality and more expanded CD8+ clones than normal scalp, suggesting antigenic drive. Because the treated cohort was small and included a single nonresponder, larger studies are needed to assess links between baseline CD8+ expansion and response. Resident alphabeta T cells in normal human skin are also sequenced, complicating scalp TCR repertoire analysis, unlike mouse skin dominated by gammadelta T cells. During tofacitinib treatment, many expanded lesional clones stuck around in both scalp and blood, and this persistence may partly explain why relapse happens after treatment is stopped. Tofacitinib significantly decreased scalp clonality and the number of expanded CD8+ clones among the top 100 scalp clones. Shared TCR sequences between patients were less evident than in mice, which may be partly attributable to HLA diversity in the patient population.

A remark on this clone: What this receptor recognizes is not known. The record has no base qualities; no much larger clone is one base away.

V was cut back by 0 bases and J by 8 bases, leaving a gap of 14 bases between them. The CDR3 runs 16 amino acids, cysteine and phenylalanine included. Only CDR3 DNA is held: 48 bases, read in frame from base 1. The germline V gene sets CDR1 to MNHEY and CDR2 to SVGAGI. This TCR came from a human donor with alopecia areata. The material sequenced was CD4+ T cells sorted from blood, taken at week 24, from a patient treated with tofacitinib. The rearrangement joined TRBV6-5 to TRBJ1-6, with the D gene call left open. Here is the DNA: TGTGCCAGCAGTTACTCCGGGATAGAGGAATATTCACCCCTCCACTTT. It codes for CASSYSGIEEYSPLHF.